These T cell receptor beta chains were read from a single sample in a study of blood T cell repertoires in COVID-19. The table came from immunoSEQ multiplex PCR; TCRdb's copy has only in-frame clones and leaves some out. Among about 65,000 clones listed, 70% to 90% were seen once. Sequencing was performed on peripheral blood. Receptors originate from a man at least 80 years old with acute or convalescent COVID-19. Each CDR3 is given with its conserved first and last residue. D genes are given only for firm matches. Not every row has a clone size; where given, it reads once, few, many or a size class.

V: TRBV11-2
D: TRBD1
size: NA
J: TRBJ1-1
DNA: TGTGCCAGCAGCTTACTCGGGACAGGGGGTTCTGAAGCTTTCTTT
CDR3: CASSLLGTGGSEAFF

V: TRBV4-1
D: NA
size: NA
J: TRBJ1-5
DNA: TGCGCCAGCAGCCACCGGGACAATAATCAGCCCCAGCATTTT
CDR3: CASSHRDNNQPQHF

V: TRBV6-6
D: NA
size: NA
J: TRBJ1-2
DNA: TGTGCCAGCAAGGCGGCTAACTATGGCTACACCTTC
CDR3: CASKAANYGYTF

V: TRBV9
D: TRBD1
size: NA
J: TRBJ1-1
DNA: TGTGCCAGCAGCTCGCAATCCCGGGACAGCAAAGCTTTCTTT
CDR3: CASSSQSRDSKAFF

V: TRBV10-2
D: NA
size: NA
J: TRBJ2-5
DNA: TGCGCCAGCAGTTTCGGGGAGAACCTACAAGAGACCCAGTACTTC
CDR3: CASSFGENLQETQYF

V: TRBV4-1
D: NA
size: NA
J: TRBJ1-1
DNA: TGCGCCAGCAGCCAAGATCCGGGTGGGGTTCAGGGGCTGAACACTGAAGCTTTCTTT
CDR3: CASSQDPGGVQGLNTEAFF

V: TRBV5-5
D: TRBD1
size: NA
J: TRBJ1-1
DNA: TGTGCCAGCAGGGAGGGGGCGCGAGGCACTGAAGCTTTCTTT
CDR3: CASREGARGTEAFF

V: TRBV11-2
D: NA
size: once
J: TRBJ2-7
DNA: TGTGCCAGCAGCTCAGACCCCCTAGAGGCCAGGGAAATCTACGAGCAGTACTTC
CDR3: CASSSDPLEAREIYEQYF

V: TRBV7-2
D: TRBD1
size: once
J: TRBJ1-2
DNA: TGTGCCAGCAGGGACAAGGGGGGACCGGGACAGGGAAACTATGGCTACACCTTC
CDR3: CASRDKGGPGQGNYGYTF

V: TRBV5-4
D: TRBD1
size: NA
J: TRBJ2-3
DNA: TGTGCCAGCAGCCCCCCGGGACAGAAAACAGATACGCAGTATTTT
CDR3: CASSPPGQKTDTQYF

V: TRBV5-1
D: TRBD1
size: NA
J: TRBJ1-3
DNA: TGCGCCAGCAGCCCCGGGACAGCTTCTGGAAACACCATATATTTT
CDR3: CASSPGTASGNTIYF

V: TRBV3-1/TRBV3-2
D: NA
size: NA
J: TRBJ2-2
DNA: TGTGCCAGCAGCCAGGGGTCCAGGGGCACCGGGGAGCTGTTTTTT
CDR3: CASSQGSRGTGELFF

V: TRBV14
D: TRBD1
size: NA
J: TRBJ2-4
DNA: TGTGCCAGCAGCCAAGCGGGACAGGGAGTAGGAAACATTCAGTACTTC
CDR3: CASSQAGQGVGNIQYF

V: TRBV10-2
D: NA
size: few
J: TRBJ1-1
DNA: TGCGCCAGCAGTGGCCCCAGGACCATACAGGGCGCGAACACTGAAGCTTTCTTT
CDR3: CASSGPRTIQGANTEAFF

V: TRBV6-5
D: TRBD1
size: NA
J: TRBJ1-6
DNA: TGTGCCAGCAGTTCCGGTTTGACAGGGGGTTCACCCCTCCACTTT
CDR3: CASSSGLTGGSPLHF

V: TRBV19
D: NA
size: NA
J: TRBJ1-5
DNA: TGTGCCAGTAGTAGAGGCAGGGATAGCAATCAGCCCCAGCATTTT
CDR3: CASSRGRDSNQPQHF

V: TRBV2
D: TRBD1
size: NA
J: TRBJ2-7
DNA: TGTGCCAGCAGTGACAGGGGGAGAGGGAGCTCCTACGAGCAGTACTTC
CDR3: CASSDRGRGSSYEQYF

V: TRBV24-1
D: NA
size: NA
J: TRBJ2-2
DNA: TGTGCCACCAGTGATCCCAGGACGAACACCGGGGAGCTGTTTTTT
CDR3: CATSDPRTNTGELFF

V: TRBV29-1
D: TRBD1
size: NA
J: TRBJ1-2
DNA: TGCAGCGTTGAAAGGGGGACAGGGTCTAACTATGGCTACACCTTC
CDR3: CSVERGTGSNYGYTF

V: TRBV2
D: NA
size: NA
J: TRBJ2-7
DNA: TGTGCCAGCCAGAAGGCGGACCGCCGGGGCGAGCAGTACTTC
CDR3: CASQKADRRGEQYF

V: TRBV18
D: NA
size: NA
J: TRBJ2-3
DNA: TGTGCCAGCTCACCAGCTAGTTCAGATACGCAGTATTTT
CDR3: CASSPASSDTQYF

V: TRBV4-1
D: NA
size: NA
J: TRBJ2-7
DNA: TGCGCCAGCAGCCAAGAATCGTCACTTCCCGAATCCTCCGAGCAGTACTTC
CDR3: CASSQESSLPESSEQYF

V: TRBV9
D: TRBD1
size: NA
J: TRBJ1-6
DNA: TGTGCCAGCAGCTCTCCGACAGGGGGCCGCGTCGATTCACCCCTCCACTTT
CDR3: CASSSPTGGRVDSPLHF

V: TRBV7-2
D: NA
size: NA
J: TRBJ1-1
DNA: TGTGCCAGCAGCCGGGGACAACGATATGAAGCTTTCTTT
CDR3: CASSRGQRYEAFF

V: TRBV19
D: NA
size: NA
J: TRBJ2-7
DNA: TGTGCCAGTAGTTCACAGGGTTTAGGCGAGCAGTACTTC
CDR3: CASSSQGLGEQYF

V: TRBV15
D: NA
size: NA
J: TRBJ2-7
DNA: TGTGCCACCAGTCCCGGGGTTCCTCGGGAGCAGTACTTC
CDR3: CATSPGVPREQYF

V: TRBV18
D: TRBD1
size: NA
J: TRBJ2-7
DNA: TGTGCCAGCTCACCACCTAGCGGACAGGGCTACGAGCAGTACTTC
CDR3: CASSPPSGQGYEQYF

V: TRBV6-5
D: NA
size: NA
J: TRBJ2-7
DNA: TGTGCCAGCAGCCGAAGATCCTATTCCTACGAGCAGTACTTC
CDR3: CASSRRSYSYEQYF

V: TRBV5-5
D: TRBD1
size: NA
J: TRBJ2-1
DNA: TGTGCCAGCAGCTTCGGACAGGGATCATACAATGAGCAGTTCTTC
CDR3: CASSFGQGSYNEQFF

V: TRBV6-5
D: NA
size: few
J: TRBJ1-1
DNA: TGTGCCAGCAGTTTTCGCGACTTGAACACTGAAGCTTTCTTT
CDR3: CASSFRDLNTEAFF

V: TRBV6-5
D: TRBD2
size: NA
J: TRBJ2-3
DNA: TGTGCCAGCAGCGTGACTAGCGGGGTGGATACGCAGTATTTT
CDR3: CASSVTSGVDTQYF

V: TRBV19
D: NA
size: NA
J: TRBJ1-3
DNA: TGTGCCAGTAGTATCCCAGAAGGGGGTACTGGAAACACCATATATTTT
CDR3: CASSIPEGGTGNTIYF

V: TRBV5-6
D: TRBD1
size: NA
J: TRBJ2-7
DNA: TGTGCCAGCAGACGGACAGGGGGCGGGTACGAGCAGTACTTC
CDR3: CASRRTGGGYEQYF

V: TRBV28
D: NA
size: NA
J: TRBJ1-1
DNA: TGTGCCAGCAGTTTGGACAGTAGGGCTTTCTTT
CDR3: CASSLDSRAFF

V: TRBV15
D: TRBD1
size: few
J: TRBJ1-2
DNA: TGTGCCACCAGCAGAGGACAGGGGGGTTTCTATGGCTACACCTTC
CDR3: CATSRGQGGFYGYTF

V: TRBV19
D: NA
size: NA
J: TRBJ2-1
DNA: TGTGCCAGTTCCCTGGAAAGCGTGTACTCCTACAATGAGCAGTTCTTC
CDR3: CASSLESVYSYNEQFF

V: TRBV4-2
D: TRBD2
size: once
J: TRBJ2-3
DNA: TGTGCCAGCAGCCAAGGGACTAGCGGAAGCACAGATACGCAGTATTTT
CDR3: CASSQGTSGSTDTQYF

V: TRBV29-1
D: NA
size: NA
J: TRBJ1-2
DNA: TGCAGCGTAGCTAAGGGTACAGGGTCCCTCTATGGCTACACCTTC
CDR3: CSVAKGTGSLYGYTF

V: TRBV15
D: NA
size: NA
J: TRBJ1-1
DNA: TGTGCCACCAGCAGGGGACACTCGAACACTGAAGCTTTCTTT
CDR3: CATSRGHSNTEAFF

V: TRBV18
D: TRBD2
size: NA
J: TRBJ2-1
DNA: TGTGCCAGCTCACCTGATACTAGCGGGGGGAACAATGAGCAGTTCTTC
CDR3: CASSPDTSGGNNEQFF

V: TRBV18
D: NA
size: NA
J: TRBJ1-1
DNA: TGTGCCAGCTCACCCGGACAGTCCACTGAAGCTTTCTTT
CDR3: CASSPGQSTEAFF

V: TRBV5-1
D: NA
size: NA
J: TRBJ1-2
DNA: TGCGCCAGCAGCTCGATGGGCCAAGTCTATGGCTACACCTTC
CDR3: CASSSMGQVYGYTF

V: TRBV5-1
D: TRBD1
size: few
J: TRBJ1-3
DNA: TGCGCCAGCAGCTTGACCGGGACAGGGGACGGAAACACCATATATTTT
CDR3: CASSLTGTGDGNTIYF

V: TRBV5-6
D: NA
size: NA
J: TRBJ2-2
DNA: TGTGCCAGCAGCTTATCTGGCCGGAACACCGGGGAGCTGTTTTTT
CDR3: CASSLSGRNTGELFF

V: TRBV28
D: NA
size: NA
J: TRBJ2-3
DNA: TGTGCCAGCAGTTTTTCCAGGGTAACAGATACGCAGTATTTT
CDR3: CASSFSRVTDTQYF

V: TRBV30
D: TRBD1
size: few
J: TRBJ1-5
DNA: TGTGCCTGGAGACAGGGGCAGAATCAGCCCCAGCATTTT
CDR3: CAWRQGQNQPQHF

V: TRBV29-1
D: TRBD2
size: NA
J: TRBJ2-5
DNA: TGCAGCGTTAAGACTAGCGGGGGGCTTGAGACCCAGTACTTC
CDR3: CSVKTSGGLETQYF

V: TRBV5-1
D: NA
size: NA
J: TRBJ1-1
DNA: TGCGCCAGCAGCCCGAGTGGCGTGGGGAGCACTGAAGCTTTCTTT
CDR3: CASSPSGVGSTEAFF

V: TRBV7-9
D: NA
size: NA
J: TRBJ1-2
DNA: TGTGCCAGCAGCTTATCCCGGGGCTATGGCTACACCTTC
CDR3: CASSLSRGYGYTF

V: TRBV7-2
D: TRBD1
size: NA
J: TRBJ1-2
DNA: TGTGCCAGCAGCACCTCGGGGACAGGGTGGTATAACTATGGCTACACCTTC
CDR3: CASSTSGTGWYNYGYTF

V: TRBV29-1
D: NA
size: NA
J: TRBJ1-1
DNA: TGCAGCGTTGGACAGTCGAAGTTCATGAACACTGAAGCTTTCTTT
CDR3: CSVGQSKFMNTEAFF